Listed below are T cell receptor beta chains from one sample, sequenced in a study of graft-versus-host responses after intestinal transplantation. TCRdb's table, derived via immunoSEQ multiplex PCR, lists solely in-frame clones and lacks some. The data contain around 39,000 clones, more than 85% of them singletons. This specimen was PBMCs, taken roughly 780 days after intestinal transplantation. The receptor set was obtained from a human patient who received an intestinal transplant, so some T cells may come from the graft donor. Each CDR3 is given with its conserved first and last residue. Fields, in order: V gene, clone size, D gene, J gene, CDR3 DNA, CDR3 protein. A D gene is named only where the DNA matches it firmly. For some rows the clone size is stated as once, few or many, or as a class when expanded; others skip it.

>TRBV4-1|-|-|TRBJ1-5
TGCGCCAGCAGCCAAGGAATTTATCAGCCCCAGCATTTT
CASSQGIYQPQHF
>TRBV11-2|-|-|TRBJ2-1
TGTGCCAGCAGCCCGATCGGGGGCCTATTAACTCAGGAGCAGTTCTTC
CASSPIGGLLTQEQFF
>TRBV19|once|TRBD2|TRBJ2-1
TGTGCCAGTAGTCCTTGGACTAGCGGGTCCTACAATGAGCAGTTCTTC
CASSPWTSGSYNEQFF
>TRBV4-1|once|-|TRBJ2-7
TGCGCCAGCAGCCAAACCCTTGGGGAGCAGTACTTC
CASSQTLGEQYF
>TRBV19|-|-|TRBJ2-3
TGTGCCAGTAGTATAAGTGCGGGTCTGGGTGATACGCAGTATTTT
CASSISAGLGDTQYF
>TRBV19|-|-|TRBJ2-1
TGTGCCAGTAGTACTGTCCGCTACAATGAGCAGTTCTTC
CASSTVRYNEQFF
>TRBV10-2|-|-|TRBJ1-2
TGCGCCAGCAGTGAGCCAGACTATGGCTACACCTTC
CASSEPDYGYTF
>TRBV6-5|-|TRBD1|TRBJ1-2
TGTGCCAGCAGAAAGGGACAGGCAAACTATGGCTACACCTTC
CASRKGQANYGYTF
>TRBV10-1|-|-|TRBJ2-3
TGCGCCAGCAGTGGTGGGCCAAATCGGGCCACAGATACGCAGTATTTT
CASSGGPNRATDTQYF
>TRBV27|-|-|TRBJ2-4
TGTGCCAGCCGGGGAGAACTAGCCAAAAACATTCAGTACTTC
CASRGELAKNIQYF
>TRBV5-1|-|-|TRBJ1-5
TGCGCCAGCAGCTCGGGCCAGGATCAGCCCCAGCATTTT
CASSSGQDQPQHF
>TRBV4-1|-|TRBD2|TRBJ2-1
TGCGCCAGCAGCCAAGGCCTAGCGGCGGGTGAGCAGTTCTTC
CASSQGLAAGEQFF
>TRBV7-2|-|-|TRBJ1-2
TGTGCCAGCAGCTCCCCGGACCGCCCTTGGGGCTACACCTTC
CASSSPDRPWGYTF
>TRBV10-1|-|TRBD2|TRBJ2-6
TGCGCCAGCAGTGAAAAGCGGGACTCTGGGGCCAACGTCCTGACTTTC
CASSEKRDSGANVLTF
>TRBV7-3|-|-|TRBJ2-1
TGTGCCAGCAGCGAGGGTTCCTACAATGAGCAGTTCTTC
CASSEGSYNEQFF
>TRBV29-1|-|-|TRBJ2-6
TGCAGCGTTGCAGAAACCTCTGGGGCCAACGTCCTGACTTTC
CSVAETSGANVLTF
>TRBV6-5|-|-|TRBJ1-2
TGTGCCAGCAGTTACCCTGAGGCAGCCTATGGCTACACCTTC
CASSYPEAAYGYTF
>TRBV6-5|few|-|TRBJ1-3
TGTGCCAGCAGCCAGGGAAACACCATATATTTT
CASSQGNTIYF
>TRBV5-1|-|TRBD1|TRBJ1-2
TGCGCCAGCAGCTTGCAGGGGGAGACGGCTTATGGCTACACCTTC
CASSLQGETAYGYTF
>TRBV7-3|-|TRBD2|TRBJ2-3
TGTGCCAGCAGCTGGCTAGCGGGTCTGGCAGATACGCAGTATTTT
CASSWLAGLADTQYF
>TRBV19|-|-|TRBJ2-7
TGTGCCAGTAGCGCCACCTCGGACAGTTCCTACGAGCAGTACTTC
CASSATSDSSYEQYF
>TRBV10-3|-|-|TRBJ1-1
TGTGCCATCAGTGAGCCATTAGGAGCAAACACTGAAGCTTTCTTT
CAISEPLGANTEAFF
>TRBV20-1|-|-|TRBJ2-4
TGCAGTGTGCTAGCCAAAAACATTCAGTACTTC
CSVLAKNIQYF
>TRBV10-3|-|TRBD2|TRBJ2-3
TGTGCCACCTCGGCGGGGGGGACAGATACGCAGTATTTT
CATSAGGTDTQYF
>TRBV5-5|-|-|TRBJ2-7
TGTGCCAGAAGCCCCGAGGTCAGGGATGGCTACGAGCAGTACTTC
CARSPEVRDGYEQYF
>TRBV5-4|once|-|TRBJ1-1
TGTGCCAGCAGCCAAGTCGGAGGCATGAACACTGAAGCTTTCTTT
CASSQVGGMNTEAFF
>TRBV5-1|-|-|TRBJ2-2
TGCGCCAGCAGCTTGCAGGGGGCTAGCGGGAACACCGGGGAGCTGTTTTTT
CASSLQGASGNTGELFF
>TRBV6-5|once|-|TRBJ1-1
TGTGCCAGCAGTTCCTACAGGAGGAACACTGAAGCTTTCTTT
CASSSYRRNTEAFF
>TRBV30|-|TRBD1|TRBJ2-6
TGTGCTCTAGGGGGCGCCGGGGCCAACGTCCTGACTTTC
CALGGAGANVLTF
>TRBV11-2|-|TRBD2|TRBJ2-3
TGTGCCAGCAGCCCGACGGGGGGTACGCAGTATTTT
CASSPTGGTQYF
>TRBV11-2|-|-|TRBJ1-1
TGTGCCAGCAGCTTAGCGATGGGCACTGAAGCTTTCTTT
CASSLAMGTEAFF
>TRBV18|-|-|TRBJ2-7
TGTGCCAGCTCACCAATCGGAAGTCAAAACGGGTACGAGCAGTACTTC
CASSPIGSQNGYEQYF
>TRBV11-3|-|-|TRBJ1-2
TGTGCCAGCAGCTTGGCAGCTAACTATGGCTACACCTTC
CASSLAANYGYTF
>TRBV11-2|-|-|TRBJ1-1
TGTGCCACGACGACAGCCCAGAACACTGAAGCTTTCTTT
CATTTAQNTEAFF
>TRBV5-1|-|-|TRBJ2-2
TGCGCCAGCAGCGAGGCCGTGGGGGCCACCGGGGAGCTGTTTTTT
CASSEAVGATGELFF
>TRBV5-1|-|TRBD2|TRBJ2-5
TGCGCCAGCAGCTTGGTGGGTTTAGCGGGAGGATTCCCTACGCAAGAGACCCAGTACTTC
CASSLVGLAGGFPTQETQYF
>TRBV5-1|once|-|TRBJ2-7
TGTGCCAGCAGCATAGACAGTAAGTACGAGCAGTACTTC
CASSIDSKYEQYF
>TRBV28|-|TRBD2|TRBJ2-3
TGTGCCAGCAGTTTAACGCGGGAGATGAAGGATACGCAGTATTTT
CASSLTREMKDTQYF
>TRBV2|-|-|TRBJ1-4
TGTGCCAGCGGACTCAGGGGAACTAATGAAAAACTGTTTTTT
CASGLRGTNEKLFF
>TRBV7-2|once|-|TRBJ2-1
TGTGCCAGCGGTCGTGGGAGCTGGGAGCAGTTCTTC
CASGRGSWEQFF
>TRBV5-4|-|-|TRBJ1-4
TGTGCCAGCAGCTTGGAGGGAGGGGCCGGTGAAAAACTGTTTTTT
CASSLEGGAGEKLFF